This T cell receptor beta chain was retrieved from a study of glioma-infiltrating T cells after dendritic cell vaccination. Across the study: Dendritic cell vaccination trial patients had either newly diagnosed or recurrent glioblastoma. Patients received three intradermal dendritic cell vaccine injections at biweekly intervals.

The CDR3 consists of 15 residues. Trimming took off 2 bases at V and 4 bases at J, with 15 bases between the two ends. The germline V gene has CDR1 SGHAT and CDR2 FQNNGV. The time point denotes: after dendritic cell vaccination, including at tumor progression/relapse. Isocitrate dehydrogenase mutation was absent in all glioblastoma patients. Sequenced by immunoSEQ multiplex PCR; TCRdb stores in-frame clones only, minus some. Of roughly 60,000 clones listed, over 75% are singletons. The J gene is TRBJ2-7, the V gene TRBV11-2; a weak D match, TRBD1 (6 bases). Sequencing was performed on blood, taken after dendritic cell vaccination. This receptor was obtained from a human donor with glioblastoma. The DNA of the CDR3 is TGTGCCAGCAGCTTACTGCACAGGGATTTGTACGAGCAGTACTTC. It codes for CASSLLHRDLYEQYF.